The T cell receptor beta chain described here comes from a study of OX40 agonist ivuxolimab in advanced cancers. Between the trimmed V and J ends, which lost 3 bases and 4 bases, there was a span of 13 bases. Per the germline V gene, CDR1 is MDHEN and CDR2 is SYDVKM. This CDR3 region has 15 residues. TCRdb keeps only in-frame clones here, not all; method: immunoSEQ multiplex PCR. The profile covers 72,000 or so clones, with more than 75% appearing a single time and just under 0.25% taken by the ten largest. This material consisted of CD4+ or CD8+ T cells sorted from blood, taken in a trial of the OX40 agonist ivuxolimab. This receptor was obtained from an adult with an advanced solid tumor such as melanoma, head and neck, liver or kidney cancer. This chain connects TRBV28 to TRBJ2-4, with D perhaps being TRBD1 or TRBD2 (5 bases each). The CDR3 here is CASSFPGAGKNIQYF. In DNA, the CDR3 is TGTGCCAGCAGTTTTCCCGGGGCAGGAAAAAACATTCAGTACTTC.